This T cell receptor beta chain was sequenced during a study of T cell repertoires in cytomegalovirus infection. Across the study: Both CMV infection and a matching HLA type were indicated by public TCR beta signatures.

This clonotype was observed at least ten times. The antigen remains undetermined. TCRdb called the reads again in MiXCR, with one record for every CDR3 protein. The sample yields roughly 150,000 distinct CDR3 sequences, about 31% seen once. The specimen was CD8+ T cells from cultured PBMCs, collected from culture after CMV antigen stimulation. This TCR was sampled from a human donor in good health (CMV status not recorded). Some clones in this sample may be carry-over from other donors' samples.

CDR3: CSVDEGSWETQYF. The CDR3, as DNA: TGCAGCGTTGATGAGGGGTCCTGGGAGACCCAGTACTTC. The chain has TRBV29-1 and TRBJ2-5; either TRBD1 or TRBD2 may supply D (5 bases each). Trimming took off 3 bases at V and 5 bases at J, with 13 bases between the two ends. Germline V gene sequence: CDR1 SQVTM, CDR2 ANQGSEA. The CDR3 covers 13 residues.